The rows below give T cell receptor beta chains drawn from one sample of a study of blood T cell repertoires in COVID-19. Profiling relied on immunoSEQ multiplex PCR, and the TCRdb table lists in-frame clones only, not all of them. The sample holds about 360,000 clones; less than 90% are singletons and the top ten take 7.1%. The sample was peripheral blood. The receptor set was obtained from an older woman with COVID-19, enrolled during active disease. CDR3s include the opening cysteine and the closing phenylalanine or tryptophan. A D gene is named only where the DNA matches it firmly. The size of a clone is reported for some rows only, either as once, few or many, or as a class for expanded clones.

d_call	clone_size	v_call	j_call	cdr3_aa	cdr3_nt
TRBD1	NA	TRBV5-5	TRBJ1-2	CASSLVFGTGQGYTF	TGTGCCAGCAGCTTGGTTTTCGGGACAGGGCAAGGCTACACCTTC
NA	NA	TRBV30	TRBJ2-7	CAWSVQAGSYEQYF	TGTGCCTGGAGTGTACAGGCAGGGTCCTACGAGCAGTACTTC
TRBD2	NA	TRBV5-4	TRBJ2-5	CASSLLEAGGKETQYF	TGTGCCAGCAGCTTGCTCGAAGCGGGGGGCAAAGAGACCCAGTACTTC
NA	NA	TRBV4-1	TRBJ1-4	CASSGATNEKLFF	TGCGCCAGCTCAGGGGCAACTAATGAAAAACTGTTTTTT
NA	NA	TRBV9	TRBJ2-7	CASSPTRRTDYEQYF	TGTGCCAGCAGCCCAACGAGGAGGACCGACTACGAGCAGTACTTC
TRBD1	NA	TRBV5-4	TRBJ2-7	CASSLGDRRTYEQYF	TGTGCCAGCAGCTTGGGGGACAGGAGAACCTACGAGCAGTACTTC
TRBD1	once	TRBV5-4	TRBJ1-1	CASSPGQGFEAFF	TGTGCCAGCAGCCCGGGACAGGGGTTTGAAGCTTTCTTT
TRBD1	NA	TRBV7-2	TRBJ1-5	CASNTGGSPHQPQHF	TGTGCCAGTAATACAGGGGGCTCCCCCCATCAGCCCCAGCATTTT
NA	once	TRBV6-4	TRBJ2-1	CASSQQENNEQFF	TGTGCCAGCAGTCAACAGGAAAACAATGAGCAGTTCTTC
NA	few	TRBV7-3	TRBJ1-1	CASSSPVNTEAFF	TGTGCCAGCAGCTCGCCGGTGAACACTGAAGCTTTCTTT
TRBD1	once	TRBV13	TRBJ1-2	CASSLGRTGEHYGYTF	TGTGCCAGCAGCTTAGGGCGGACAGGGGAACACTATGGCTACACCTTC
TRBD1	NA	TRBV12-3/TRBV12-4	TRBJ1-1	CASSIRTGNLAFF	TGTGCCAGCAGTATCCGGACAGGGAACTTGGCTTTCTTT
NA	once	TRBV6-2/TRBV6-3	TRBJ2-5	CASSYSLVSYF	TGTGCCAGCAGTTACAGCCTCGTTTCGTACTTC
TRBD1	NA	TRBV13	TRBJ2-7	CASSLGQGPHEQYF	TGTGCCAGCAGCTTGGGACAGGGTCCCCACGAGCAGTACTTC
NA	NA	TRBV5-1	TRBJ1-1	CASNPSSETGTEAFF	TGCGCCAGCAACCCCTCCTCCGAAACGGGGACTGAAGCTTTCTTT
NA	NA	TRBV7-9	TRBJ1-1	CASSPTGNTEAFF	TGTGCCAGCAGCCCGACAGGGAACACTGAAGCTTTCTTT
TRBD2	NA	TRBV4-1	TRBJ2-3	CASSHPLAGDLQSSTDTQYF	TGCGCCAGCAGCCACCCCCTAGCGGGGGACTTACAATCTAGCACAGATACGCAGTATTTT
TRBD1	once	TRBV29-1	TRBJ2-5	CSVGRDRGDQETQYF	TGCAGCGTTGGGAGGGACAGGGGGGACCAAGAGACCCAGTACTTC
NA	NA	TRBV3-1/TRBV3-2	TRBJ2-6	CASSLEQGFLSGANVLTF	TGTGCCAGCAGTCTCGAACAGGGATTTCTCTCTGGGGCCAACGTCCTGACTTTC
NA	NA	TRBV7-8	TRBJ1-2	CASSLYRGGDGYTF	TGTGCCAGCAGCTTATATCGGGGAGGTGATGGCTACACCTTC
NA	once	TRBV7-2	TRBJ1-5	CASSPAGGGGGQPQHF	TGTGCCAGCAGCCCCGCCGGGGGGGGAGGTGGTCAGCCCCAGCATTTT
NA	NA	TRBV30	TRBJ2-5	CAWKGVKETQYF	TGTGCCTGGAAGGGGGTCAAGGAGACCCAGTACTTC
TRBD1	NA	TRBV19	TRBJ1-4	CASSDSRTGREKLFF	TGTGCCAGTAGTGACTCAAGGACAGGGAGGGAAAAACTGTTTTTT
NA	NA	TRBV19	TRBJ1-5	CASSLRPGKNSNQPQHF	TGTGCCAGTAGTCTCCGACCGGGAAAAAATAGCAATCAGCCCCAGCATTTT
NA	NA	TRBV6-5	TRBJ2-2	CASSPGVWTGELFF	TGTGCCAGCAGTCCAGGGGTCTGGACCGGGGAGCTGTTTTTT
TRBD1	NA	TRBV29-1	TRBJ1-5	CSVNRGPGQPQHF	TGCAGCGTGAACAGGGGGCCGGGTCAGCCCCAGCATTTT
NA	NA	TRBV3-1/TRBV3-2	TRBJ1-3	CASSRSRASGNTIYF	TGTGCCAGCAGCCGTAGCAGGGCTTCTGGAAACACCATATATTTT
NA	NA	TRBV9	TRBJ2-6	CASSVSVQGSGANVLTF	TGTGCCAGCAGCGTATCAGTACAGGGTTCTGGGGCCAACGTCCTGACTTTC
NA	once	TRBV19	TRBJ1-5	CASSRGDQGSQPQHF	TGTGCCAGTAGTAGGGGGGATCAGGGATCTCAGCCCCAGCATTTT
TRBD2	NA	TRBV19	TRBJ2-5	CASSGRLAGGPETQYF	TGTGCCAGTAGTGGAAGACTAGCGGGGGGGCCGGAGACCCAGTACTTC
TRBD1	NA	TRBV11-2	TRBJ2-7	CASSQSPGQGWNEQYF	TGTGCCAGCAGCCAGAGCCCGGGACAGGGGTGGAACGAGCAGTACTTC
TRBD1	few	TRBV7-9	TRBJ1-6	CASRTGQGGSPLHF	TGTGCCAGCAGAACTGGACAGGGTGGTTCACCCCTCCACTTT
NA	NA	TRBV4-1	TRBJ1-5	CASSQDRPQPNQPQHF	TGCGCCAGCAGCCAAGATAGGCCACAGCCTAATCAGCCCCAGCATTTT
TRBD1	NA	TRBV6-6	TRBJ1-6	CASSTRQGNSPLHF	TGTGCCAGCAGTACACGACAGGGGAATTCACCCCTCCACTTT
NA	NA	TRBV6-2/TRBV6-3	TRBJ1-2	CASSLEGYGYTF	TGTGCCAGCAGTTTGGAGGGCTATGGCTACACCTTC
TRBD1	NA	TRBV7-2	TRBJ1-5	CASSLVTGGQPQHF	TGTGCCAGCAGCTTGGTCACAGGGGGTCAGCCCCAGCATTTT
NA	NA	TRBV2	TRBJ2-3	CASSNEGGTDTQYF	TGTGCCAGCAGTAATGAGGGAGGCACAGATACGCAGTATTTT
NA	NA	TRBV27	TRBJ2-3	CASSWGLRSDTQYF	TGTGCCAGCAGTTGGGGGCTAAGGTCAGATACGCAGTATTTT
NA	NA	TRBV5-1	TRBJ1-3	CASSLVSGSAGNTIYF	TGCGCCAGCAGCTTGGTCTCAGGGTCGGCTGGAAACACCATATATTTT
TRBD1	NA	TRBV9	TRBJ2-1	CASSSRTGGDEQFF	TGTGCCAGCAGCTCCCGGACAGGGGGGGATGAGCAGTTCTTC
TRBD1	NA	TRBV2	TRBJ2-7	CASSRGGQGYEQYF	TGTGCCAGCAGTCGAGGGGGACAGGGCTACGAGCAGTACTTC
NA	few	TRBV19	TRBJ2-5	CASSIYSLQETQYF	TGTGCCAGTAGTATTTACAGCCTTCAAGAGACCCAGTACTTC
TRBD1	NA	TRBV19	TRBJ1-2	CASTRQGAANYGYTF	TGTGCCAGTACCAGACAGGGGGCGGCTAACTATGGCTACACCTTC
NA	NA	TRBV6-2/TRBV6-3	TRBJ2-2	CASSYAGSGELFF	TGTGCCAGCAGTTACGCAGGGTCCGGGGAGCTGTTTTTT
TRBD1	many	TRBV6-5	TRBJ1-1	CASTLGTGGVGEAFF	TGTGCCAGCACGCTGGGGACAGGGGGTGTTGGGGAAGCTTTCTTT
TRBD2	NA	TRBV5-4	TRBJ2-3	CASSFRGGLSDTQYF	TGTGCCAGCAGTTTCCGGGGGGGCCTATCAGATACGCAGTATTTT
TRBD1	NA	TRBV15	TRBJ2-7	CATSSGTGPPDEQYF	TGTGCCACCAGCAGCGGGACAGGCCCACCGGACGAGCAGTACTTC
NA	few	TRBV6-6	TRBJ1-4	CASSPIDRSLPVLFF	TGTGCCAGCAGTCCAATTGACAGGAGCCTACCTGTACTGTTTTTT
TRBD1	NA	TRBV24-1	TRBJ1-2	CATSDHRGGYTF	TGTGCCACCAGTGACCACAGGGGGGGCTACACCTTC
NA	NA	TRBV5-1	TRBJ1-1	CASSPVAGKNTEAFF	TGCGCCAGCAGCCCTGTTGCAGGAAAGAACACTGAAGCTTTCTTT
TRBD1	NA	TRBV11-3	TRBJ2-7	CASSAHRGHSYEQYF	TGTGCCAGCAGCGCTCACAGGGGCCACTCCTACGAGCAGTACTTC
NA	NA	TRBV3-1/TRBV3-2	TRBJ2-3	CASSQDYRPSQYF	TGTGCCAGCAGCCAAGATTATCGCCCGAGTCAGTATTTT
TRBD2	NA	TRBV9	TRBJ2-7	CASSAGSGADEQYF	TGTGCCAGCAGCGCTGGTAGCGGGGCGGACGAGCAGTACTTC
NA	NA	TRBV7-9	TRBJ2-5	CASSFAGQETQYF	TGTGCCAGCAGCTTCGCAGGGCAAGAGACCCAGTACTTC
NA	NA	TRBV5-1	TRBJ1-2	CASSTRSAGVHGYTF	TGCGCCAGCAGCACCCGTTCGGCAGGGGTTCATGGCTACACCTTC
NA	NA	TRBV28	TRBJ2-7	CASRLGSREQYF	TGTGCCAGCAGGTTAGGCTCTCGCGAGCAGTACTTC
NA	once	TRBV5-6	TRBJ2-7	CASSLYNEQYF	TGTGCCAGCAGCTTGTACAACGAGCAGTACTTC
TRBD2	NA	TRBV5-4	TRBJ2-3	CASSLFSGGAADTQYF	TGTGCCAGCAGCTTGTTTAGCGGGGGGGCCGCAGATACGCAGTATTTT
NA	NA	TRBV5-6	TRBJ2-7	CASSLGQVTYEQYF	TGTGCCAGCAGCTTGGGTCAGGTGACCTACGAGCAGTACTTC
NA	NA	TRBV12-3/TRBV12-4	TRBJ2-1	CASRLEANEQFF	TGTGCCAGCCGACTTGAAGCCAATGAGCAGTTCTTC